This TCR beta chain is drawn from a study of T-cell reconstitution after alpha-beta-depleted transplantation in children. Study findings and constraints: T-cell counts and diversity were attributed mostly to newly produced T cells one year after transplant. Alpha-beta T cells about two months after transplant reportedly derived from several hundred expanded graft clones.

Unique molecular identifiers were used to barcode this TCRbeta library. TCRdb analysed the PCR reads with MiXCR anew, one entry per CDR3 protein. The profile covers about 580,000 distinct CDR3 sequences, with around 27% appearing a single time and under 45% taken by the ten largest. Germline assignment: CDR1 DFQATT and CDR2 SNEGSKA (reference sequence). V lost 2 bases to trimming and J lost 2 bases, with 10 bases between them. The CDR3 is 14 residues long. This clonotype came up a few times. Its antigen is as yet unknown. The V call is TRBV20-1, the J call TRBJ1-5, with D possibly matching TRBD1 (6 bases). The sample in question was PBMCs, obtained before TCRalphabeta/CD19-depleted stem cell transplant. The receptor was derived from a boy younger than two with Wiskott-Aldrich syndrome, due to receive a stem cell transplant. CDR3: CSARPGAGNQPQHF. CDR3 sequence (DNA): TGCAGTGCTAGACCGGGGGCGGGCAATCAGCCCCAGCATTTT.